This T cell receptor (beta chain) was captured by sequencing in a study of CD8+CD57+ T cells in acquired aplastic anemia. Patients picked for sequencing had shown CD8+CD57+ cell expansion detected by flow cytometry. The blood sampling took place in patients who had so far received no therapy. The germline V gene has CDR1 DFQATT and CDR2 SNEGSKA (reference sequence). Trimming left V 0 bases short and J 2 bases short, with 13 bases between. The CDR3 is made up of 15 amino acids. For CDR3 and TCR beta VDJ profiling, genomic DNA was the template used. TCRdb re-analysed the reads in MiXCR, keeping a single row per CDR3 protein. Of about 160,000 distinct CDR3 sequences listed, 71% are singletons. With respect to this clonotype: Its antigen is unidentified.

Study-wide findings and caveats: Significance was not reached for CD8+ Simpson's diversity between patients and controls.

The sequence was obtained from a human donor with aplastic anemia. The sample consisted of sorted CD4+, CD8+, or CD8+CD57+ T cells (not recorded which) from PBMCs. The chain combines TRBV20-1 with TRBJ2-5; D is undetermined. CDR3 region: CSARDITKRQETQYF. CDR3 DNA: TGCAGTGCTAGAGATATCACGAAAAGACAAGAGACCCAGTACTTC.